This entry is about one T cell receptor (beta chain). The antigen is undetermined. cDNA libraries for TCR alpha and TCR beta, carrying sample barcodes and UMIs, came from 5'RACE with constant-segment primers. In TCRdb, the 5' RACE reads were re-called with MiXCR into one record per CDR3 protein. The sample includes around 150,000 distinct CDR3 sequences, around 10% seen only once; the top ten take 3.8%. The data originate from a study of T-cell memory formation after mild COVID-19. The wider study: TCR clustering was largely donor specific.

The study's findings and limits: Largely, contracting CD4+ clones fell within CM and EM, and contracting CD8+ clones within EMRA.

Germline lookup yields CDR1 MGHRA and CDR2 YSYEKL. After removal of 1 base from V and 4 bases from J, the junction contained 12 bases not matched to a gene. CDR3 length equals 18 residues. The TCR was taken from a man between 18 and 35 years old who had mild COVID-19 (a few samples of this study predate the infection). Cell type and time point are not known. The chain recombines TRBV4-1 with TRBJ2-3, with 9 bases fitting TRBD1. What was sequenced was PBMCs or a T cell subset sorted from them (not recorded which). The CDR3 sequence is CASSQATLGTGRADTQYF. CDR3 DNA sequence: TGCGCCAGCAGCCAAGCAACCTTGGGGACAGGGCGAGCAGATACGCAGTATTTT.